This T cell receptor beta chain originates from a study of cytomegalovirus exposure and HLA in healthy donors (dated by TCRdb to between 2016 and 2019). With regard to the full study: According to a later analysis, one platform produced both the 110 or so validation repertoires and the roughly 650 repertoires of the first cohort. The aim of the study was to test whether cataloging public T cell receptors could identify signatures of past pathogen exposure. Besides the first cohort of approximately 670 subjects, a separate validation cohort made up of roughly 120 different subjects was used. To predict cytomegalovirus infection status, the study combined high-throughput TCR immunosequencing, statistical association of individual TCRs with disease status, and machine learning. On the study overall, not on this receptor specifically: In both the original and validation cohorts, the classifier was reported to diagnose cytomegalovirus status with high specificity and sensitivity. The study listed 150 to 200 TCR beta chains as associated with cytomegalovirus. Of the cluster scores, roughly 95% were above 0 in a later analysis, which found that TCRs clustered in the first cohort also tended to co-occur in the approximately 130 validation repertoires. Most TCR sequences were observed very rarely across donors, whereas some public TCRs were present in many individuals. According to the authors, the approach could potentially be generalized to other disease states and immunological phenotypes. A few of the identified cytomegalovirus-associated TCR beta chains were confirmed in vitro to be specific for cytomegalovirus antigens. The validation cohort had no HLA typing available for a later analysis, so co-occurrence within that cohort was assessed over all 120 or so repertoires.

Details on this clone: Its antigen remains unidentified. Per-base qualities were not stored, and no clone one base away is much larger.

Separate from the approximately 730-subject first cohort, the validation cohort of over 90 subjects was the group to which the donors belonged. The library was produced with the immunoSEQ multiplex PCR assay. On the study's bioinformatics: A statistical classification framework was developed to diagnose cytomegalovirus status using the catalog of TCR beta chain sequences. Entries here come from immuneACCESS through TCRdb and include only in-frame sequences with V and J called. Some clones fail to appear in such tables; in the studies checked, an unresolved V gene covers under half of the shortfall, and the cause of the remainder is unknown. V and J calls and clone size follow that table, whereas D and trimming were derived from the DNA. This sample comprises approximately 170,000 clones, less than 90% of them detected only once. The ten most abundant clones make up roughly a tenth of the sample.

The clonotype comes from a man aged 25-45 years in good health and CMV-seropositive. Sample: PBMCs.

The CDR3 is CASSRWGDLQETQYF. The nucleotides read TGTGCCAGCAGTAGGTGGGGGGATTTACAAGAGACCCAGTACTTC. The rearrangement joined TRBV7-2 to TRBJ2-5; TRBD2 might be the D gene, on 6 matching bases. V gives up 6 bases and J gives up 2 bases, and the segment between their germline ends measures 16 bases. Sequences SGHTA (CDR1) and FQGNSA (CDR2) are obtained from the germline V gene. Including the terminal cysteine and phenylalanine, the CDR3 comprises 15 residues. Only the CDR3 DNA stays, 45 bases, in frame from base 1.